This T cell receptor (beta chain) was captured in a study of Graves' ophthalmopathy and Graves' hyperthyroidism. Diagnosis relied on clinical symptoms, serum thyroxine, TRAb, thyroid ultrasound and orbital computed tomography. Scientists amplified the TCR beta CDR3 regions from RNA transcripts. An opening RT-PCR round employed HTBI primers and preceded a second-round multiplex PCR. TCRdb re-derived calls from the multiplex PCR reads in MiXCR, one entry per CDR3 protein. The data show over a million distinct CDR3 sequences, 35% to 40% seen once. Sequencing input: peripheral blood or thyroid tissue (not recorded which). The TCR sequence derives from an adult man with Graves' hyperthyroidism.

Written as DNA, the CDR3 is TGTGCCAGCAGCTTATGGAGACAGACCCAGCATTTT. This sequence encodes CASSLWRQTQHF. J is TRBJ1-5 and V is TRBV7-2; a possible D gene is TRBD1 (5 bases). The CDR3 spans 12 residues. Germline-derived CDR1 and CDR2 are SGHTA and FQGNSA. Trimming took off 2 bases at V and 11 bases at J, with 10 bases between the two ends.